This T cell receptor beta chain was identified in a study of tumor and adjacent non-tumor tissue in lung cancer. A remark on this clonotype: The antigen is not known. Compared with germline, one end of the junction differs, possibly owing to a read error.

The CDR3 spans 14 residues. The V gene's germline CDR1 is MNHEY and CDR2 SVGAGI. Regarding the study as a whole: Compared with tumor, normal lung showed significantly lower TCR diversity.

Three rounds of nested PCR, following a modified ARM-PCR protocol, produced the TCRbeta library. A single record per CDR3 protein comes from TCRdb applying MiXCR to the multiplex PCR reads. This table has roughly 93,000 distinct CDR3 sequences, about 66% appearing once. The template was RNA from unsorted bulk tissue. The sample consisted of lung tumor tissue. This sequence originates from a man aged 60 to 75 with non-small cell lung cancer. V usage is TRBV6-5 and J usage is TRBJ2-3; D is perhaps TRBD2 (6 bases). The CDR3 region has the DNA TGTGCCAACAGTTACGCGGGGCGCACAGATACTCAGTATTTT. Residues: CANSYAGRTDTQYF.